What follows describes a single TCR beta chain. This clonotype was recorded at least ten times. Its antigen has not been determined. No per-base quality is available; no much larger clone lies one base away. cDNA was synthesized by template-switch 5'RACE using a primer carrying a 10-nucleotide random unique molecular identifier by which each TCR transcript was tagged. Each sequencing run produced over 200 million TCR-beta sequences covering 15-18 subjects. The RNeasy kit was used to extract total RNA. Using the KAPA Real-time Library Amplification kit, TCR-beta VDJ regions were amplified with primers for the TCR constant region and the 5'RACE anchor. Sample indexes and Illumina adaptors were added in a first PCR, and a second PCR then increased library yield. After Ampure bead purification, the TCR product of roughly 650 bp was size-selected on a 2% E-gel SizeSelection system. Library quality was checked on a Bioanalyzer, concentration was measured with Qubit, and libraries were quantified with the Kapa Library Quantification kit before pooling. Libraries were sequenced paired-end 2 x 150 bp on an Illumina HiSeq 2500. To increase sequence diversity, about 23-30% phiX was spiked into each library pool. Turning to the authors' computational methods: Quality-filtered reads were processed with the UMI-based MiGEC pipeline, and over 75% of raw TCR sequences were removed by the MiGEC pipeline during error correction. IMGT germline references were used for aligning VDJ genes, and each clonotype was defined as a unique CDR3 amino acid sequence together with its V-J genes. Clonal expansion, Shannon diversity, and CDR3 relatedness (CalcPairwiseDistances, ClusterSamples) were evaluated with VDJtools, and phylogenetic trees were built with CLCbio workbench. Using coefficient-of-variation modelling across technical triplicates, the study counted a clone as expanded if it had at least 8 unique UMIs. In-frame beta chains were kept once TCRdb had trimmed the public reads at Q25 with fastp and called clones with MiXCR. Each record represents a unique CDR3 protein, reported with the most common genes and DNA among its rows. It is TCRdb's table, rather than the study itself, that gives the V and J calls and clone size. The sample table shows 84,000 or so distinct CDR3 sequences, and around 4.7% are seen once. The top ten clones comprise less than 7.5% of the sample.

The data belong to a study of neurological immune-mediated disorders (dated by TCRdb to between 2018 and 2020). Study-wide context: Of the roughly 34 multiple sclerosis patients, about 30 had relapsing-remitting MS and 3 had secondary progressive MS. Alongside PBMC samples, the set of about 100 TCR-beta libraries contained longitudinal samples, technical triplicates, and paired CD4+ and CD8+ T-cell subsets that had been sorted. The cohort included about 70 subjects: 14 with HAM/TSP, about 35 with multiple sclerosis, and 20 or so healthy controls. Peripheral blood TCR-beta repertoires from patients with HTLV-I-associated myelopathy (HAM/TSP), patients with multiple sclerosis, and healthy controls were compared in the study using UMI-based sequencing. Longitudinal HAM/TSP and healthy donors were sampled at 3 time-points each (about 3-40 month intervals). Overall study outcomes, separate from this receptor: TCR clonal expansion was highest in HAM/TSP patients and lowest in MS patients, with MS patients falling below even healthy controls. No identical CDR3 amino acid sequences were shared among expanded clones across subjects, suggesting private TCR-beta repertoires in all groups. No association of the MS cluster with clinical or MRI features was observed, and the need for larger cohorts was stated by the authors. In a phylogenetic analysis, the repertoires of 18 out of 34 MS patients fell into a single cluster of related CDR3 sequences, pointing to a possible signature at the repertoire level.

Trimming at the junction amounts to 4 bases on V and 0 bases on J, and the germline ends lie 16 bases apart. From its cysteine to its phenylalanine, the CDR3 spans 17 amino acids. The only DNA kept is the CDR3, 51 bases in frame from the first base. Per the germline V gene, MGHRA is the CDR1 and YSYEKL is the CDR2. The time point label here, explained by the study, means: longitudinal time-point 3. For the unsorted PBMC libraries, 2 million PBMCs were stored in RNAlater at -80 degrees C until RNA extraction and were used to generate the libraries. The multiple sclerosis patients were enrolled in a US clinical protocol that evaluated disease progression with magnetic resonance imaging. Peripheral blood underwent Ficoll-Hypaque density gradient centrifugation to isolate PBMCs, which were then cryopreserved in liquid nitrogen.

What was sequenced was PBMCs. The chain is assembled from TRBV4-1 and TRBJ2-1, with the D assignment possibly TRBD1 or TRBD2, given 6 matching bases for each. The clonotype was recovered from a woman aged 55-70 years with multiple sclerosis. The DNA sequence is given as TGCGCCAGCAGCCCCCCGCCGGGGGCCAGCTCCTACAATGAGCAGTTCTTC. Its product reads: CASSPPPGASSYNEQFF.